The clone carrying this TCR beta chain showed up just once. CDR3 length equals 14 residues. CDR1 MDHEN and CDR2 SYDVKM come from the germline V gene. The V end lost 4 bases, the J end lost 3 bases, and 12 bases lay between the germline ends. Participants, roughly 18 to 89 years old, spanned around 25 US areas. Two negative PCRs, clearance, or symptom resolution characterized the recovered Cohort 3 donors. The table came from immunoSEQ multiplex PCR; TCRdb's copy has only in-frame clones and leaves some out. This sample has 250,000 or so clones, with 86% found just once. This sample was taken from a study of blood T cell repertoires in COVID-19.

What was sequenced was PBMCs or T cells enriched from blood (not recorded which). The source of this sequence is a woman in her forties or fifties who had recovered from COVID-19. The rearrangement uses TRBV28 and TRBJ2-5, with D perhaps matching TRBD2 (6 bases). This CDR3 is CASSSTGVEETQYF. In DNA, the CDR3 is TGTGCCAGCAGTTCAACGGGAGTAGAAGAGACCCAGTACTTC.